This is a list of T cell receptor beta chains from one sample in a study of post-analysis software for immune sequencing data. TCRdb called the PCR reads again in MiXCR, with one record for every CDR3 protein. The repertoire holds hundreds of thousands of distinct CDR3 sequences, with roughly 29% as singletons. The specimen was blood. The receptor source for this set is a girl aged 10 to 17 with multiple sclerosis. Each CDR3 is given with its conserved first and last residue. Fields, in order: clone size, V gene, CDR3 protein. Size is stated for part of the rows, as once, few or many counts, or as a class when the clone is expanded.

abundance: few
v_gene: TRBV29-1
CDR3aa: CSVEPPVRLRHNEQFF

abundance: -
v_gene: TRBV4-3
CDR3aa: CASSPGSSAKNEQYF

abundance: -
v_gene: TRBV6-6
CDR3aa: CASSYGPEAFF

abundance: -
v_gene: TRBV29-1
CDR3aa: CSETRGRGLADYNEQFF

abundance: few
v_gene: TRBV12-3/TRBV12-4
CDR3aa: CASSFPGEGGYTF

abundance: -
v_gene: TRBV16
CDR3aa: CASSQSVFSRISYNEQYF

abundance: few
v_gene: TRBV28
CDR3aa: CASSLNRGGGHQYF

abundance: -
v_gene: TRBV29-1
CDR3aa: CSVTRVTGAYEQYF

abundance: -
v_gene: TRBV7-2
CDR3aa: CASSEPTRALQGASGDGYTF

abundance: -
v_gene: TRBV20-1
CDR3aa: CSAPRLGVNIQYF

abundance: -
v_gene: TRBV20-1
CDR3aa: CSAPRGDEQFF

abundance: -
v_gene: TRBV6-6
CDR3aa: CASSASGGGGYTF

abundance: few
v_gene: TRBV12-3/TRBV12-4
CDR3aa: CASSYSGTGEQYF

abundance: -
v_gene: TRBV7-2
CDR3aa: CASSLVVGYQSETQYF

abundance: -
v_gene: TRBV6-2/TRBV6-3
CDR3aa: CASSAPLVTDNEQFF

abundance: -
v_gene: TRBV2
CDR3aa: CASSGRANTEAFF

abundance: -
v_gene: TRBV3-1
CDR3aa: CASSQTGGSNEKLFF

abundance: -
v_gene: TRBV3-1
CDR3aa: CASSITRGAEAFF

abundance: -
v_gene: TRBV2
CDR3aa: CASSGVGKGVEQYF

abundance: -
v_gene: TRBV15
CDR3aa: CATSRGRDRGIGQPQHF

abundance: -
v_gene: TRBV11-2
CDR3aa: CASSSLVAGGADTQYF

abundance: once
v_gene: TRBV20-1
CDR3aa: CSARGRLWTSGRNRDTDTQYF

abundance: few
v_gene: TRBV7-2
CDR3aa: CASSFVAGGYNEQFF

abundance: few
v_gene: TRBV28
CDR3aa: CASSLWDSYGYTF

abundance: -
v_gene: TRBV12-3/TRBV12-4
CDR3aa: CASSTGGAADTQYF

abundance: many
v_gene: TRBV4-1
CDR3aa: CASSQDRANKETQYF

abundance: few
v_gene: TRBV20-1
CDR3aa: CSAPGPGGYEQYF

abundance: -
v_gene: TRBV10-3
CDR3aa: CAISDEARALKDGQFF

abundance: -
v_gene: TRBV6-5
CDR3aa: CASGGRIQETQYF

abundance: -
v_gene: TRBV7-2
CDR3aa: CASSLLLGSSGANVLTF

abundance: -
v_gene: TRBV20-1
CDR3aa: CSANPGTGYQPQHF

abundance: few
v_gene: TRBV25-1
CDR3aa: CASSASGLNIQYF

abundance: few
v_gene: TRBV7-9
CDR3aa: CASSSVPEKLFF

abundance: -
v_gene: TRBV28
CDR3aa: CAARSSGGQETQYF

abundance: -
v_gene: TRBV28
CDR3aa: CASSLWRGGAYEQYF

abundance: -
v_gene: TRBV24-1
CDR3aa: CATSDFTPGANVLTF

abundance: -
v_gene: TRBV27
CDR3aa: CASGPQGAIPNEKLFF

abundance: many
v_gene: TRBV2
CDR3aa: CASSSEGWLEGTQYF

abundance: -
v_gene: TRBV6-1
CDR3aa: CAIPGVSYNSPLHF

abundance: few
v_gene: TRBV7-8
CDR3aa: CASTRRTGGEKLFF

abundance: few
v_gene: TRBV20-1
CDR3aa: CSAHYRGRYEQYF

abundance: many
v_gene: TRBV5-1
CDR3aa: CASSFEGDQPQHF

abundance: -
v_gene: TRBV11-2
CDR3aa: CASSLGQTVYEQYF

abundance: few
v_gene: TRBV6-1
CDR3aa: CASSLTGTAISNQPQHF

abundance: -
v_gene: TRBV25-1
CDR3aa: CASSDPRLAGSYNKQFF

abundance: few
v_gene: TRBV29-1
CDR3aa: CSLDTQGGRPQHF

abundance: -
v_gene: TRBV20-1
CDR3aa: CSARDGTDQYTEAFF

abundance: once
v_gene: TRBV5-5
CDR3aa: CASSYRSGTGSYNEQFF

abundance: many
v_gene: TRBV6-2/TRBV6-3
CDR3aa: CASSYSLNEQFF

abundance: few
v_gene: TRBV20-1
CDR3aa: CGGQGTTYGYTF

abundance: -
v_gene: TRBV29-1
CDR3aa: CSVEVSESSGANVLTF

abundance: many
v_gene: TRBV20-1
CDR3aa: CSASQGVPYEQYF

abundance: -
v_gene: TRBV28
CDR3aa: CASRRRSNLRGYTF